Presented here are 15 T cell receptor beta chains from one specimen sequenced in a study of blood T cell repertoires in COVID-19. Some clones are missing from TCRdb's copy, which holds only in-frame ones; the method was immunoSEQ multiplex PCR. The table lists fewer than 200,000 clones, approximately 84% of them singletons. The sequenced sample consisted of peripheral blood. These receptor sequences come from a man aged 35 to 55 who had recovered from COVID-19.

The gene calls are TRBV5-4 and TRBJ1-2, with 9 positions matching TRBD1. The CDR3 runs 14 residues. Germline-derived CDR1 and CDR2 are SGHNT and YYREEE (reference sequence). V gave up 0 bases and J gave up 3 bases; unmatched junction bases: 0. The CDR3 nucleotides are TGTGCCAGCAGCTTGGGGGACAGGGACTATGGCTACACCTTC. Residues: CASSLGDRDYGYTF.

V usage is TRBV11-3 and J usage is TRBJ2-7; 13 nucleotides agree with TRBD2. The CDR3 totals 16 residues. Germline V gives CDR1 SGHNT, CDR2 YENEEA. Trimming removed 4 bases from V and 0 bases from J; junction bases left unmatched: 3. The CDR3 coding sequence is TGTGCCAGCAGCTCGGGGACTAGCGGGGCCTCCTACGAGCAGTACTTC. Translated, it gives CASSSGTSGASYEQYF.

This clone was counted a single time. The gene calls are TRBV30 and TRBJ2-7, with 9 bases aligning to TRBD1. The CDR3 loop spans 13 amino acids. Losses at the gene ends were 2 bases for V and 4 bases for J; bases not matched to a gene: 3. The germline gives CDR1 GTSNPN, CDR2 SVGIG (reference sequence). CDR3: CAWSYRGRYEQYF. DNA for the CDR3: TGTGCCTGGAGTTACAGGGGGCGGTACGAGCAGTACTTC.

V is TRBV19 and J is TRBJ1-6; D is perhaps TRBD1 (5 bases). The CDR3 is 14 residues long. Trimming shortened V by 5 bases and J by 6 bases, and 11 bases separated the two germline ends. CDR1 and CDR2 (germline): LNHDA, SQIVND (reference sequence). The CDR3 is CASSHRGTNSPLHF. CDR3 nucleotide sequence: TGTGCCAGTAGTCACCGGGGGACTAATTCACCCCTCCACTTT.

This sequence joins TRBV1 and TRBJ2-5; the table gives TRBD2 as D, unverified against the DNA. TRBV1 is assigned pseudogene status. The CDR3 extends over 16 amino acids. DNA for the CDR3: TGCACCAGCAGCCAGAGGTCGGACTGGTGGGCGGAGACCCAGTACTTC. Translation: CTSSQRSDWWAETQYF.

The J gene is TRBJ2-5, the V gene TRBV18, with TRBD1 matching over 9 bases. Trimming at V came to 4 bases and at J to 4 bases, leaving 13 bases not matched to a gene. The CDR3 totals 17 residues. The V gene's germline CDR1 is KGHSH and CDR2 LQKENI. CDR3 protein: CASSQLQGAQRGETQYF. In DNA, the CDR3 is TGTGCCAGCTCACAACTACAGGGGGCGCAAAGAGGAGAGACCCAGTACTTC.

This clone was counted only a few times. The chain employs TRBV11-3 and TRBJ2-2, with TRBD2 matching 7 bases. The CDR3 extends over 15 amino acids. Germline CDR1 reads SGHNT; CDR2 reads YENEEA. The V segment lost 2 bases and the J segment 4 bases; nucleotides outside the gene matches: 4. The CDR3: CASSLRRGSTGELFF. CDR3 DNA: TGTGCCAGCAGCTTAAGGCGGGGGTCCACCGGGGAGCTGTTTTTT.

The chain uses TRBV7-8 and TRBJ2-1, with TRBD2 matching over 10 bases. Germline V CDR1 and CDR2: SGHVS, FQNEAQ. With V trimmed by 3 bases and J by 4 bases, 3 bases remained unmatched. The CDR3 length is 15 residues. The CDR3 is CASSFSGGRYNEQFF. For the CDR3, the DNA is TGTGCCAGCAGCTTTAGCGGGGGGCGATACAATGAGCAGTTCTTC.

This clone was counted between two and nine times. CDR3 coding DNA: TGTGCCAGCAGTACCACAGACGTCTCAACTAATGAAAAACTGTTTTTT. Translated: CASSTTDVSTNEKLFF. The J gene is TRBJ1-4, the V gene TRBV28, with no clear D. CDR3 length equals 16 residues. V shed 5 bases and J shed 0 bases, with 13 bases lying between them. In germline, CDR1 is MDHEN, CDR2 SYDVKM.

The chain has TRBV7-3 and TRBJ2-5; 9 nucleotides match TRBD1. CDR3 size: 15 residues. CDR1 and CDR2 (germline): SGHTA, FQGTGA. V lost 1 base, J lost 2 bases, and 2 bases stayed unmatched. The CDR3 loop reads CASSLMGQGQETQYF. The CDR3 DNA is TGTGCCAGCAGCTTAATGGGACAGGGACAAGAGACCCAGTACTTC.

The CDR3 loop reads CASSVEPGRETQYF. The CDR3 DNA reads TGTGCCAGCAGCGTAGAACCAGGGAGGGAGACCCAGTACTTC. J is TRBJ2-5 and V is TRBV9, with D possibly matching TRBD2 (6 bases). Germline assignment: CDR1 SGDLS and CDR2 YYNGEE. V lost 0 bases to trimming and J lost 5 bases, with 11 bases between them. The length of the CDR3 is 14 residues.

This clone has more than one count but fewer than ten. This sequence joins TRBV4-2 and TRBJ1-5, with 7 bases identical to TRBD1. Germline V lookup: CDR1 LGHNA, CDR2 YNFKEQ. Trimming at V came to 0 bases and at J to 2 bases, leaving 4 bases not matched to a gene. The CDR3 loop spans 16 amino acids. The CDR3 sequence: CASSQDLGTGNQPQHF. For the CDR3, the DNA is TGTGCCAGCAGCCAAGATCTTGGGACAGGCAATCAGCCCCAGCATTTT.

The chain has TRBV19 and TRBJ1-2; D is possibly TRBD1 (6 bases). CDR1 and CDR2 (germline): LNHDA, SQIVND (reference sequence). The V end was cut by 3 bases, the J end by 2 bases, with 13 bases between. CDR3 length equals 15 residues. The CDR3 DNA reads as TGTGCCAGTAGTATCAAGTCAGGGGCGAACTATGGCTACACCTTC. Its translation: CASSIKSGANYGYTF.

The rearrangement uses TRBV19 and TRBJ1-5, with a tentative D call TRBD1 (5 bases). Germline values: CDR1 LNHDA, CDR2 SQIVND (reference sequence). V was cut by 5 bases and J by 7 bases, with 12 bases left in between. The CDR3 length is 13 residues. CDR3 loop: CASSPMGGQPQHF. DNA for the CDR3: TGTGCCAGTAGTCCGATGGGGGGACAGCCCCAGCATTTT.

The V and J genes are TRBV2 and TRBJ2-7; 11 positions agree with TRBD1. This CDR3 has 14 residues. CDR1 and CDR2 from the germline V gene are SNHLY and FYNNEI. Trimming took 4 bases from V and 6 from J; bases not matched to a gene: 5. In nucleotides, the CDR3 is TGTGCCAGCAGTGGAACCGGGACAGGGGGCGAGCAGTACTTC. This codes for CASSGTGTGGEQYF.